This TCR beta chain was profiled in a study of PD-L1 blockade in urothelial cancer listed by TCRdb under 2017. About the investigation overall: All patients started therapy in about 2014 and received atezolizumab 1,200 mg intravenously every 3 weeks. Blood samples gave a median of about 130,000 T cells and 77,000 or so unique TCRs, with a median clonality of approximately 0.078. In the same patients, pretreatment tumors underwent whole exome sequencing and RNA sequencing in addition to TCR sequencing. About 90% of the 29 patients were males with bladder-origin urothelial cancer, and 18 of 29 reported a prior smoking history. Just over 28 patients had pretreatment blood TCR-seq, about 24 had at least one posttreatment blood collection, and about 24 had tumor TCR-seq. The study was an exploratory multi-omic analysis of somatic, immune and clinical correlates of response to PD-L1 blockade with atezolizumab in urothelial cancer. Patients had an ECOG performance status of 0 or 1 and had received between 0 and 3 prior chemotherapy regimens. Blood samples were analyzed at two time points: 3 weeks after treatment start (second dose) and 6 weeks after treatment start. Progression-free survival longer than 6 months counted as durable clinical benefit, and TCR features were additionally tested against both progression-free and overall survival. Durable clinical benefit was achieved by nine patients but not by the remaining 20. Pretreatment tumor samples, along with matched peripheral blood collected serially before and after atezolizumab treatment, underwent TCR sequencing.

V is shortened by 3 bases, J by 4 bases, and the region joining them spans 7 bases. From the cysteine through the phenylalanine, the CDR3 covers 12 amino acids. Only the CDR3 portion is preserved as DNA: 36 bases, with reading frame beginning at the first base. As encoded in the germline V gene, CDR1 is ENHRY while CDR2 is SYGVKD. What this sample's time point label stands for: pretreatment peripheral blood. The cohort comprised 30 or so patients with locally advanced or metastatic urothelial carcinoma treated at Memorial Sloan Kettering on a trial protocol. Peripheral blood mononuclear cells were collected pretreatment and during treatment, with between 1 and 8 total time points obtained per patient. The Qiagen DNeasy Blood extraction kit was used to purify genomic DNA from total PBMCs and from tumor samples. PBMCs were collected pretreatment and during treatment, and were isolated and stored as previously described.

Regarding this clone: Its specific antigen is unknown. Base qualities are not at hand, and no much larger clone is one base apart.

Overall results and qualifications from the work: Small sample size (n of about 30) and many exploratory analyses mean the results are intended to be hypothesis-generating. Among patients with durable benefit, tumor-associated TCR clones showed greater expansion in peripheral blood 3 weeks after treatment started (n ≈ 20, p = 0.022). A pretreatment peripheral blood TCR clonality below the median was linked to improved progression-free and overall survival.

To estimate absolute template abundance from read counts, synthetic TCR analog templates were spiked into each PCR. The immunoSEQ assay was used to amplify TCRbeta CDR3 regions from genomic DNA with bias-controlled V and J gene primers. Sequencing of rearranged TCRbeta segments was done at approximately 20X coverage. The authors' pipeline ran thus. Sequencing errors were corrected by clustering and CDR3s were annotated against IMGT to assign V, D and J genes. Downstream analyses used only productive TCRbeta rearrangements, leaving out any out-of-frame or stop-codon sequences. Clonality was calculated as one minus the Shannon entropy normalized by the log of the number of unique productive sequences. Fisher's exact test with Benjamini-Hochberg correction, at a threshold of adjusted p below 0.01, was used to find clones that differed between time points or between blood and tumor. The source is immuneACCESS, and TCRdb retained only in-frame sequences with V and J called. Part of the clones is not carried over; for the studies checked, unresolved V genes explain less than half of this, and the remainder is unexplained. The V and J calls and the clone size are those of that table, but D and trimming were determined from the DNA. The sample profile shows more than 85,000 clones; around 87% of them were found once. Of the sample, 2% falls within the top ten clones.

Sequenced here: PBMCs, sampled around atezolizumab (anti-PD-L1) treatment. This sequence uses TRBV10-3 and TRBJ2-7; no confident D gene assignment can be made. This receptor was taken from a man in his 60s with urothelial cancer. This receptor carries the CDR3 CAISEERYEQYF. The DNA sequence is given as TGTGCCATCAGTGAAGAACGGTACGAGCAGTACTTC.